This T cell receptor beta chain was recovered during a study of regulatory T cells in long-lasting Graves disease. General study findings and limits: Persistent Graves' patients possessed reduced TCR diversity relative to recently diagnosed ones. Peripheral blood, not thyroid tissue, was the sole material studied. Persistent disease showed a preference for TRBV28, TRBJ1-2 and TRBJ2-5.

As for this clonotype: The antigen remains unidentified.

Time point specified: persistent/refractory GD, antithyroid drugs over 5 years with positive TRAb. The TCR library used RNA extracted from PBMCs. Sequencing libraries for TCR beta were prepared with iRepertoire HTBI primers and Arm-PCR of CDR3 regions. As processed by the authors: Across samples, more than 55 TRBV and about 13 TRBJ segments were found. TCRdb used MiXCR to reprocess the multiplex PCR reads, holding one entry per CDR3 protein. TCRdb, not the original authors, processed these V and J calls. Among 250,000 to 300,000 distinct CDR3 sequences, 20% to 25% were seen once, and the ten largest hold roughly 50%. Trimming left V 3 bases short and J 10 bases short, with 18 bases between. Germline V gene lookup returns CDR1 MNHEY and CDR2 SMNVEV (reference sequence). This CDR3 is built from 15 residues.

The TCR comes from a female donor with Graves disease. The chain employs TRBV27 and TRBJ1-4, with a tentative D call TRBD1 (5 bases). The input for sequencing was peripheral blood mononuclear cells (PBMCs), taken when the disease was refractory, from a patient treated with antithyroid drugs. The CDR3 region has the DNA TGTGCCAGCAGTTTCATGGGACCGGGCCCTGGAAAACTGTTTTTT. Translation: CASSFMGPGPGKLFF.